Presented here are 4 T cell receptor beta chains from one specimen sequenced in a study of blood T cell repertoires in COVID-19. Sequencing used immunoSEQ multiplex PCR; TCRdb keeps in-frame clones, though not all of them. Here the sample spans 340,000 or so clones, approximately 82% being singletons. Input material: peripheral blood. Source of these receptors: a man younger than 40 with active or convalescent COVID-19.

The count of this clone is one. V usage is TRBV6-1 and J usage is TRBJ1-1; 9 bases map to TRBD1. Unmatched junction bases numbered 10, after V lost 1 base and J lost 4 bases. The V gene's germline CDR1 is MNHNS and CDR2 SASEGT. This CDR3 contains 17 residues. CDR3 nucleotide sequence: TGTGCCAGCAGTGAAGGGGACCCCTCGACAGGGGGCACTGAAGCTTTCTTT. This translates into CASSEGDPSTGGTEAFF.

The chain has TRBV27 and TRBJ2-7; the D gene is possibly TRBD1 (5 bases). The V and J ends lost 8 bases and 4 bases respectively, with 15 bases between them. CDR1 is MNHEY, CDR2 SMNVEV, per germline (reference sequence). There are 13 residues in the CDR3. In nucleotides, the CDR3 is TGTGCCAGCGGCCTCCAGGGCCCTTACGAGCAGTACTTC. This gives the protein CASGLQGPYEQYF.

The chain is built from TRBV7-9 and TRBJ1-4; 7 nucleotides line up with TRBD1. Germline CDR1 is SEHNR and CDR2 is FQNEAQ (reference sequence). The CDR3 is 17 residues long. V was clipped by 5 bases and J by 6 bases; unmatched bases: 15. The CDR3 DNA follows: TGTGCCAGCAGCCCGAGGGGTGGAACAGGGGTAGATGAAAAACTGTTTTTT. It encodes CASSPRGGTGVDEKLFF.

The chain carries TRBV5-1 and TRBJ1-5, with D unresolved. The germline V gene encodes CDR1 SGHRS and CDR2 YFSETQ. V was shortened by 5 bases and J by 0 bases, with 12 bases between the two germline ends. The CDR3 sequence is 15 residues long. The CDR3 DNA reads as TGCGCCAGCAGGAACGGGGTTAATAGCAATCAGCCCCAGCATTTT. Translation: CASRNGVNSNQPQHF.